This entry lists 28 T cell receptor beta chains sequenced from one sample in a study of OX40 agonist ivuxolimab in advanced cancers. Assay used: immunoSEQ multiplex PCR; TCRdb lists only in-frame clones, some missing. This sample has some 49,000 clones; 75% to 90% occur once, and the top ten carry roughly 49%. Here the sequenced sample was CD4+ or CD8+ T cells sorted from blood, taken in a trial of the OX40 agonist ivuxolimab. The receptor source for this set is an adult with an advanced solid tumor such as melanoma, head and neck, liver or kidney cancer.

The chain combines TRBV5-1 with TRBJ2-1; 9 bases are shared with TRBD2. This CDR3 contains 15 residues. Trimming took 0 bases from V and 6 from J; bases not matched to a gene: 4. The V gene's germline CDR1 is SGHRS and CDR2 YFSETQ. The DNA for the CDR3 is TGCGCCAGCAGCTTGGCTAGCGGGAACGGCAATGAGCAGTTCTTC. As protein: CASSLASGNGNEQFF.

The genes are TRBV18 and TRBJ1-2; 11 positions agree with TRBD1. Per germline, CDR1 KGHSH and CDR2 LQKENI. Unmatched junction bases numbered 2, after V lost 3 bases and J lost 8 bases. CDR3 size: 13 residues. DNA for the CDR3: TGTGCCAGCTCACCGGGACAGGGGGACGGCTACACCTTC. Translation: CASSPGQGDGYTF.

V is TRBV10-2 and J is TRBJ2-3; D could derive from TRBD1 or TRBD2 (5 bases each). V shed 3 bases and J shed 1 base, with 8 bases lying between them. CDR3 length: 14 amino acids. Germline loops: CDR1 WSHSY, CDR2 SAAADI. This chain's CDR3 is CASSDMGGTDTQYF. CDR3 sequence (DNA): TGCGCCAGCAGTGACATGGGGGGCACAGATACGCAGTATTTT.

The chain is built from TRBV11-1 and TRBJ2-5; D uncertain. V lost 5 bases, J lost 5 bases, and 12 bases lay in between. The germline V gene encodes CDR1 SGHAT and CDR2 FQDESV (reference sequence). This CDR3 has 13 amino acids. The CDR3 spells CASSRHAAETQYF. DNA of the CDR3: TGTGCCAGCAGCCGCCATGCGGCGGAGACCCAGTACTTC.

The rearrangement links TRBV6-1 to TRBJ2-7, with D tentatively TRBD1 (5 bases). Germline values: CDR1 MNHNS, CDR2 SASEGT. The CDR3 totals 15 residues. Trimming took 2 bases from V and 2 from J, leaving 13 bases between them. The CDR3 DNA is TGTGCCAGCAGTGAAAGGGGCAGCGAGGCCTACGAGCAGTACTTC. Residues: CASSERGSEAYEQYF.

The chain employs TRBV15 and TRBJ1-4; D is perhaps TRBD1 (6 bases). V gave up 2 bases and J gave up 3 bases, with 34 bases separating them. Germline CDR1 is LNHNV and CDR2 is YYDKDF (reference sequence). The CDR3 length is 23 residues. In nucleotides, the CDR3 is TGTGCCACCAGCAGAAAGTCCCCGGGTGGTGGGGGGCCGTACTTTGTTTCTAATGAAAAACTGTTTTTT. This sequence encodes CATSRKSPGGGGPYFVSNEKLFF.

This chain joins TRBV11-2 and TRBJ1-1; D remains unclear. Per germline, CDR1 SGHAT and CDR2 FQNNGV. Trimming left V 1 base short and J 1 base short, with 7 bases between. The CDR3 consists of 14 residues. Here the CDR3 reads CASSLGSGNTEAFF. In DNA form, the CDR3 reads TGTGCCAGCAGCTTAGGATCAGGGAACACTGAAGCTTTCTTT.

This clone came up once. This chain uses TRBV19 with TRBJ2-1, with D unclear. The germline V gene encodes CDR1 LNHDA and CDR2 SQIVND (reference sequence). V lost 8 bases to trimming and J lost 6 bases, with 11 bases between them. The CDR3 length is 12 residues. In DNA form, the CDR3 reads TGTGCCAGTTCCATAGGGCTCAATGAGCAGTTCTTC. Amino acids: CASSIGLNEQFF.

The V and J genes are TRBV5-4 and TRBJ2-3; 11 bases align to TRBD2. Per germline, CDR1 SGHNT and CDR2 YYREEE (reference sequence). The ends lost 4 bases at V and 2 bases at J; junction bases unmatched: 6. The CDR3 sequence is 16 residues long. The DNA of the CDR3 is TGTGCCAGCAGCCCGGTACTAGCGGGGGCCACAGATACGCAGTATTTT. This codes for CASSPVLAGATDTQYF.

The rearrangement joins TRBV14 to TRBJ2-3; 12 positions match TRBD2. Germline CDR1 is SGHDN and CDR2 is FVKESK. V lost 0 bases and J lost 3; bases outside the gene matches: 10. This CDR3 spans 19 amino acids. The CDR3 spells CASSQDLLAGGPETDTQYF. DNA of the CDR3: TGTGCCAGCAGCCAAGATCTCCTAGCGGGGGGGCCCGAGACAGATACGCAGTATTTT.

The V and J genes are TRBV5-6 and TRBJ2-6; no definite D call. The germline V gene has CDR1 SGHDT and CDR2 YYEEEE. V lost 2 bases to trimming and J lost 3 bases, with 12 bases between them. The CDR3 loop spans 16 amino acids. The CDR3 sequence is CASSLVLSIGANVLTF. DNA for the CDR3: TGTGCCAGCAGCTTAGTATTGAGCATTGGGGCCAACGTCCTGACTTTC.

DNA for the CDR3: TGTGCCAGCAGCCCGGAGGGCGGGGGGCACCCCGTCTACGAGCAGTACTTC. Its protein product is CASSPEGGGHPVYEQYF. V gene TRBV13 combines with J gene TRBJ2-7; TRBD2 agrees at 8 bases. CDR1 and CDR2 from the germline V gene are PRHDT and FYEKMQ (reference sequence). Germline trimming cut 5 bases from V and 3 bases from J; bases unmatched to any gene: 15. This CDR3 region has 17 residues.

This chain joins TRBV28 and TRBJ1-2, with a possible D match to TRBD1 (5 bases). The CDR3 runs to 15 residues. V was pared by 1 base and J by 1 base, with 10 bases between. The germline V gene has CDR1 MDHEN and CDR2 SYDVKM. CDR3 region: CASSLLAGFNYGYTF. In DNA form, the CDR3 reads TGTGCCAGCAGTTTATTGGCAGGGTTTAACTATGGCTACACCTTC.

This chain joins TRBV27 and TRBJ2-6; 8 positions match TRBD1. The CDR3 extends over 17 amino acids. Germline lookup yields CDR1 MNHEY and CDR2 SMNVEV (reference sequence). J lost 0 bases, V lost 7 bases, and 8 bases had no gene match. The CDR3 is CASTRDRFASGANVLTF. CDR3 bases: TGTGCCAGCACCCGGGACAGGTTCGCCTCTGGGGCCAACGTCCTGACTTTC.

This chain uses TRBV19 with TRBJ1-6; no definite D call. The V gene's germline CDR1 is LNHDA and CDR2 SQIVND (reference sequence). CDR3 length: 13 residues. The ends were cut back, 5 bases at V and 8 bases at J, with 10 bases in the middle. This CDR3 is CASSPWPDSPLHF. In DNA, the CDR3 is TGTGCCAGTAGTCCATGGCCTGATTCACCCCTCCACTTT. Based on the CDR3 plus reference TRBV19 and TRBJ1-6, the full variable domain is DGGITQSPKYLFRKEGQNVTLSCEQNLNHDAMYWYRQDPGQGLRLIYYSQIVNDFQKGDIAEGYSVSREKKESFPLTVTSAQKNPTAFYLCASSPWPDSPLHFGNGTRLTVT.

This sequence joins TRBV5-3 and TRBJ2-2, with a weak D call TRBD1 (5 bases). TRBV5-3 carries the ORF label, with uncertain function. This CDR3 region has 14 residues. V was shortened by 0 bases and J by 7 bases, with 10 bases between the two germline ends. The CDR3: CARSLGQPGGELFF. CDR3 nucleotide sequence: TGTGCCAGAAGCTTGGGACAGCCTGGCGGGGAGCTGTTTTTT.

The chain couples TRBV7-9 to TRBJ2-3; 7 bases agree with TRBD1. The CDR3 is 14 residues long. Trimming at V came to 5 bases and at J to 1 base, leaving 3 bases not matched to a gene. Germline CDR1 and CDR2: SEHNR and FQNEAQ (reference sequence). In DNA, the CDR3 is TGTGCCAGCAGCATCCAGGGGGGCACAGATACGCAGTATTTT. This translates into CASSIQGGTDTQYF.

This chain connects TRBV9 to TRBJ2-1, with D tentatively TRBD1 or TRBD2 (6 bases each). With 4 bases removed from V and 5 bases from J, the gap between germline ends came to 19 bases. CDR3 size: 16 residues. The germline CDR1 and CDR2 sequences are SGDLS and YYNGEE. For the CDR3, the DNA is TGTGCCAGCAGCCCCTCCCTTCGGGGGCAAGACAATGAGCAGTTCTTC. Translated: CASSPSLRGQDNEQFF. Using reference TRBV9 and TRBJ2-1 for the parts outside the CDR3, the full variable domain is DSGVTQTPKHLITATGQRVTLRCSPRSGDLSVYWYQQSLDQGLQFLIQYYNGEERAKGNILERFSAQQFPDLHSELNLSSLELGDSALYFCASSPSLRGQDNEQFFGPGTRLTVL.

The chain recombines TRBV27 with TRBJ1-1, with D maybe TRBD1 (6 bases). The CDR3 consists of 14 residues. Germline CDR1 reads MNHEY; CDR2 reads SMNVEV (reference sequence). Trimming cost V 5 bases and J 8 bases, with 18 bases left between them. CDR3 in amino acids: CASSEPGHAIEAFF. CDR3 nucleotides: TGTGCCAGCAGTGAACCGGGACACGCTATCGAAGCTTTCTTT.

The CDR3 protein is CASSLKAPMDEQYF. CDR3 coding DNA: TGTGCCAGCAGCTTGAAGGCCCCCATGGACGAGCAGTACTTC. V gene TRBV11-2 combines with J gene TRBJ2-7; no reliable D call. This CDR3 has 14 amino acids. Trimming took off 3 bases at V and 5 bases at J, with 14 bases between the two ends. Per the germline V gene, CDR1 is SGHAT and CDR2 is FQNNGV. The full variable domain, its missing parts supplied by reference TRBV11-2 and TRBJ2-7, is EAGVAQSPRYKIIEKRQSVAFWCNPISGHATLYWYQQILGQGPKLLIQFQNNGVVDDSQLPKDRFSAERLKGVDSTLKIQPAKLEDSAVYLCASSLKAPMDEQYFGPGTRLTVT.

The chain joins TRBV5-6 to TRBJ1-1; 8 bases are a match to TRBD1. V lost 0 bases and J lost 11; bases outside the gene matches: 3. CDR1 and CDR2 from the germline V gene are SGHDT and YYEEEE. The CDR3 consists of 12 residues. The CDR3 region has the DNA TGTGCCAGCAGCTTGGACAGGGGGGACGCTTTCTTT. It translates to CASSLDRGDAFF.

The chain links TRBV5-1 to TRBJ2-3, with TRBD2 identical over 7 bases. The ends lost 0 bases at V and 2 bases at J; junction bases unmatched: 6. In germline, CDR1 is SGHRS, CDR2 YFSETQ. This CDR3 spans 16 amino acids. The CDR3 region is CASSLVGAGVTDTQYF. The CDR3 bases are TGCGCCAGCAGCTTGGTCGGTGCGGGGGTCACAGATACGCAGTATTTT.

The CDR3 bases are TGCGCCAGCAGCTTGGAACAGGGCCACTATGGCTACACCTTC. Amino acids: CASSLEQGHYGYTF. The chain carries TRBV5-1 and TRBJ1-2; D might be TRBD1 (6 bases). Trimming left V 0 bases short and J 3 bases short, with 9 bases between. Germline-derived CDR1 and CDR2 are SGHRS and YFSETQ. The CDR3 runs to 14 residues.

This rearrangement joins TRBV12-5 to TRBJ2-1; 8 positions match TRBD2. The CDR3 spans 15 residues. The germline gives CDR1 LGHNT, CDR2 FRNRAP. Germline trimming cut 8 bases from V and 4 bases from J; bases unmatched to any gene: 10. The CDR3 nucleotides are TGTGCTAGTTCGATGAGCGGGGGAGTATACAATGAGCAGTTCTTC. Protein: CASSMSGGVYNEQFF. The variable domain in full, completed from reference TRBV12-5 and TRBJ2-1, reads DARVTQTPRHKVTEMGQEVTMRCQPILGHNTVFWYRQTMMQGLELLAYFRNRAPLDDSGMPKDRFSAEMPDATLATLKIQPSEPRDSAVYFCASSMSGGVYNEQFFGPGTRLTVL.

V is TRBV7-2 and J is TRBJ2-7, with TRBD1 identical over 7 bases. The CDR3 totals 15 residues. Per the germline V gene, CDR1 is SGHTA and CDR2 is FQGNSA. The junction had 6 bases not matched to a gene; V was cut back by 0 bases and J by 4 bases. CDR3 residues: CASSLAGTEGYEQYF. DNA of the CDR3: TGTGCCAGCAGCTTAGCGGGGACAGAGGGGTACGAGCAGTACTTC.

This clone was seen only a few times. This chain connects TRBV19 to TRBJ1-2, with D possibly TRBD1 on 6 matching bases. Germline V gene lookup returns CDR1 LNHDA and CDR2 SQIVND (reference sequence). CDR3 length: 13 amino acids. V lost 7 bases, J lost 4 bases, and 13 bases lay in between. For the CDR3, the DNA is TGTGCCAGTACACAGGGTTTCGGCTATGGCTACACCTTC. Translation: CASTQGFGYGYTF.

J is TRBJ2-1 and V is TRBV7-9; D gene uncertain. The CDR3 totals 12 residues. The V gene lost 8 bases and the J gene lost 4 bases, with 9 bases spanning the gap. Germline V gene sequence: CDR1 SEHNR, CDR2 FQNEAQ (reference sequence). For the CDR3, the DNA is TGTGCCAGCGGTGCCGTATACAATGAGCAGTTCTTC. Its translation is CASGAVYNEQFF.

V usage is TRBV10-3 and J usage is TRBJ2-1; the D is unclear. From germline, CDR1 is ENHRY and CDR2 SYGVKD. The CDR3 extends over 13 amino acids. Trimming stripped 4 bases from V and 5 bases from J, with 9 bases between. Here the CDR3 DNA reads TGTGCCATCAGTGTGGGGTATGACAATGAGCAGTTCTTC. It is translated as CAISVGYDNEQFF.